This T cell receptor beta chain was captured by sequencing in a study of CD4 T cells in relation to SARS-CoV-2 and coronaviruses. Study information: A couple of subjects were Hispanic; patients were 8 males and a handful of females.

Naive and memory CD4+ T cells came from enriched cryopreserved PBMCs. This clone was counted a few times. Its antigen is still unknown. The V end lost 2 bases, the J end lost 2 bases, and 7 bases lay between the germline ends. The germline gives CDR1 MGHRA, CDR2 YSYEKL. The CDR3 consists of 13 residues. Study-level points and caveats: Compared with monoreactive clones, crossreactive clones showed significantly weaker SARS-CoV-2 expansion. No crossreactivity against non-spike viral proteins was tested here.

This table comes from immunoSEQ multiplex PCR, and its TCRdb copy is limited to in-frame clones, with some not included. Of some 60,000 clones in the sample, about 90% are singletons; the top ten hold around 0.41%. This sequence originates from an adult with COVID-19. The sample taken for sequencing was naive CD4+ T cells from PBMCs. The sample's subset: naive CD4+ T cells isolated by negative enrichment. This rearrangement joins TRBV4-1 to TRBJ2-7; D call uncertain. The CDR3 protein is CASSQLYTYEQYF. CDR3 bases: TGCGCCAGCAGCCAACTCTACACCTACGAGCAGTACTTC.